One sample yielded the 27 T cell receptor beta chains listed below, sequenced in a study of neurological immune-mediated disorders. TCRdb re-derived calls from the 5' RACE reads in MiXCR, one entry per CDR3 protein. Of more than 35,000 distinct CDR3 sequences in the sample, nearly 6.5% were seen once. Sequencing was carried out using CD4+ T cells from blood. The receptor set was obtained from a woman between 35 and 50 years old in good health.

This clonotype was recorded at least ten times. The rearrangement joins TRBV12-3 or TRBV12-4 to TRBJ1-1, with unresolved D. This CDR3 is built from 14 residues. V was cut by 1 base and J by 0 bases, with 6 bases left in between. The CDR3 coding sequence is TGTGCCAGCAGTTTAGTCGGCATGAACACTGAAGCTTTCTTT. It codes for CASSLVGMNTEAFF.

Ten or more counts support this clonotype. The chain links TRBV7-2 to TRBJ2-7; 9 nucleotides agree with TRBD2. CDR3 size: 13 residues. Germline V gene sequence: CDR1 SGHTA, CDR2 FQGNSA. V lost 5 bases and J lost 7; bases outside the gene matches: 6. The CDR3 region has the DNA TGTGCCAGCAGCCCGTTCCTAGCGGGAGAGCAGTACTTC. Amino acids: CASSPFLAGEQYF.

The sample holds many counts of this clonotype. This chain connects TRBV5-1 to TRBJ1-1; no reliable D call. Trimming shortened V by 0 bases and J by 1 base, and 10 bases separated the two germline ends. Per germline, CDR1 SGHRS and CDR2 YFSETQ. The CDR3 loop spans 15 amino acids. The CDR3: CASSLAWGTNTEAFF. DNA of the CDR3: TGCGCCAGCAGCTTGGCCTGGGGAACGAACACTGAAGCTTTCTTT.

This clonotype has a count of ten or more. This chain links TRBV20-1 with TRBJ1-1; 7 bases line up with TRBD1. There are 15 residues in the CDR3. Germline CDR1 is DFQATT and CDR2 is SNEGSKA (reference sequence). The trim removed 0 bases at V and 4 bases at J, leaving 8 bases unmatched. The CDR3 sequence: CSARDTGTAITEAFF. CDR3 DNA: TGCAGTGCTAGAGATACAGGGACAGCGATCACTGAAGCTTTCTTT.

This clonotype was counted ten times or more. CDR3 DNA: TGTGCCATCAGTGGTAACCCAGGGATCGAGCAGTACTTC. It translates to CAISGNPGIEQYF. The rearrangement uses TRBV10-3 and TRBJ2-7; TRBD1 is a possible D gene (5 bases). Trimming took off 4 bases at V and 6 bases at J, with 13 bases between the two ends. Germline values: CDR1 ENHRY, CDR2 SYGVKD. CDR3 size: 13 residues.

This clonotype came up many times. This chain uses TRBV20-1 with TRBJ2-1; 10 positions match TRBD1. V lost 3 bases and J lost 3; bases outside the gene matches: 8. CDR1 and CDR2 (germline): DFQATT, SNEGSKA (reference sequence). The CDR3 has 16 residues. CDR3 bases: TGCAGTGCTAGTCAATTTGGACAGGGGGGCTACAATGAGCAGTTCTTC. This gives the protein CSASQFGQGGYNEQFF.

There are many counts of this clonotype. The chain recombines TRBV21-1 with TRBJ2-1; the D call in the table, TRBD2, was not verified against the DNA. TRBV21-1 is a pseudogene segment. This CDR3 spans 16 amino acids. This chain's CDR3 is CASSNPGLATYNEQFF. The CDR3 nucleotides read TGTGCCAGCAGCAACCCGGGACTAGCGACGTACAATGAGCAGTTCTTC.

The table lists this clonotype with many counts. This CDR3 reads CASSPNPDRFSINEQFF. The CDR3 region has the DNA TGTGCCAGCAGCCCGAACCCGGACAGGTTTTCGATTAATGAGCAGTTCTTC. The chain employs TRBV7-9 and TRBJ2-1; TRBD1 aligns across 7 bases. The CDR3 sequence is 17 residues long. Germline CDR1 and CDR2: SEHNR and FQNEAQ (reference sequence). The trim removed 5 bases at V and 7 bases at J, leaving 17 bases unmatched.

The chain combines TRBV6-1 with TRBJ1-3, with D possibly matching TRBD1 (6 bases). The V end lost 4 bases, the J end lost 0 bases, and 10 bases lay between the germline ends. CDR3 length: 15 residues. CDR1 is MNHNS and CDR2 is SASEGT in the germline V gene. CDR3 region: CASSVGQTSGNTIYF. CDR3 nucleotide sequence: TGTGCCAGCAGTGTGGGACAAACCTCTGGAAACACCATATATTTT.

This clonotype was counted ten times or more. This rearrangement joins TRBV5-1 to TRBJ2-7; 7 bases are a match to TRBD1. Germline V gives CDR1 SGHRS, CDR2 YFSETQ. This CDR3 is built from 12 residues. The ends lost 3 bases at V and 6 bases at J; junction bases unmatched: 3. The CDR3 is CASSSTGFEQYF. DNA of the CDR3: TGCGCCAGCAGCTCGACAGGGTTCGAGCAGTACTTC.

This clonotype was recorded at least ten times. V is TRBV20-1 and J is TRBJ1-5, with 7 bases identical to TRBD1. This CDR3 region has 15 residues. Germline V lookup: CDR1 DFQATT, CDR2 SNEGSKA (reference sequence). V lost 3 bases and J lost 0; bases outside the gene matches: 5. The CDR3 protein is CSASGTADSNQPQHF. CDR3 nucleotide sequence: TGCAGTGCTAGCGGGACAGCGGATAGCAATCAGCCCCAGCATTTT.

There are many counts of this clonotype. V is TRBV24-1 and J is TRBJ2-2, with TRBD2 matching 14 bases. The J segment lost 0 bases and the V segment lost 3 bases, leaving 5 bases of the junction unmatched. The V gene's germline CDR1 is KGHDR and CDR2 SFDVKD. This CDR3 is 19 amino acids long. CDR3 in DNA: TGTGCCACCAGTGATCCCGGACTAGCGGGAGGCTCGAACACCGGGGAGCTGTTTTTT. Translated: CATSDPGLAGGSNTGELFF.

In its sample, this clonotype was seen many times. This CDR3 reads CASSYRLGDRTTGELFF. The CDR3 nucleotides are TGTGCCAGCAGTTACCGATTAGGGGACAGGACCACCGGGGAGCTGTTTTTT. This chain connects TRBV6-6 to TRBJ2-2; 8 bases map to TRBD1. V lost 2 bases, J lost 4 bases, and 9 bases stayed unmatched. The length of the CDR3 is 17 residues. Germline CDR1 is MNHNY and CDR2 is SVGAGI (reference sequence).

This clonotype was recorded many times. This chain joins TRBV6-2 or TRBV6-3 and TRBJ2-1; D tentatively reads TRBD1 or TRBD2 (6 bases each). Trimming took 1 base from V and 8 from J, leaving 15 bases between them. This CDR3 has 15 amino acids. The germline CDR1 and CDR2 sequences are MNHEY and SVGEGT. The CDR3 is CASSYWGAPGYEQFF. Here the CDR3 DNA reads TGTGCCAGCAGTTACTGGGGGGCTCCTGGGTATGAGCAGTTCTTC.

This clonotype was counted many times. This rearrangement joins TRBV20-1 to TRBJ2-7; 7 nucleotides agree with TRBD1. V trimming: 0 bases; J trimming: 4 bases; junction bases outside the gene matches: 6. The germline V gene has CDR1 DFQATT and CDR2 SNEGSKA (reference sequence). The CDR3 is made up of 14 amino acids. The CDR3 region has the DNA TGCAGTGCTAGAGAAACAGGGGTAATTTACGAGCAGTACTTC. Translation gives CSARETGVIYEQYF.

This clonotype was seen repeatedly, ten times or more. This CDR3 reads CASSPSRDRVREQYF. The CDR3 DNA reads as TGTGCCAGCAGTCCCAGTCGGGACAGGGTAAGGGAGCAGTACTTC. The V call is TRBV6-1, the J call TRBJ2-7; 9 nucleotides line up with TRBD1. The CDR3 length is 15 residues. V was clipped by 5 bases and J by 7 bases; unmatched bases: 12. Looked up from germline, CDR1 is MNHNS and CDR2 is SASEGT.

This clonotype has at least ten counts. The chain combines TRBV6-1 with TRBJ1-2, with D hard to call. This CDR3 is 12 amino acids long. Germline values: CDR1 MNHNS, CDR2 SASEGT. Trimming left V 4 bases short and J 2 bases short, with 5 bases between. CDR3 in amino acids: CASSVQNYGYTF. In DNA form, the CDR3 reads TGTGCCAGCAGTGTACAGAACTATGGCTACACCTTC.

This clonotype was recorded at least ten times. This sequence joins TRBV9 and TRBJ2-1, with a weak D call TRBD2 (7 bases). The germline V and J ends were trimmed by 4 bases and 2 bases, with 16 bases remaining between them. Germline V lookup: CDR1 SGDLS, CDR2 YYNGEE. The CDR3 extends over 16 amino acids. CDR3 protein: CASSTGGGSPYNEQFF. The CDR3 DNA sequence: TGTGCCAGCAGCACCGGGGGCGGGAGCCCCTACAATGAGCAGTTCTTC.

This clonotype came up many times. CDR3 sequence (DNA): TGCAGTGGCGGGGCTAGCGGGTACGAGCAGTACTTC. This codes for CSGGASGYEQYF. The J gene is TRBJ2-7, the V gene TRBV20-1; 8 nucleotides align to TRBD2. CDR1 and CDR2 from the germline V gene are DFQATT and SNEGSKA (reference sequence). CDR3 length: 12 amino acids. V was pared by 7 bases and J by 4 bases, with 6 bases of the junction left unmatched.

At least ten counts were recorded for this clonotype. The V and J genes are TRBV28 and TRBJ2-7, with TRBD1 as a possible D gene (5 bases). Trimming shortened V by 8 bases and J by 4 bases, and 30 bases separated the two germline ends. Germline V CDR1 and CDR2: MDHEN, SYDVKM. The CDR3 is 18 residues long. CDR3 residues: CASWGRGVVAGSSYEQYF. CDR3 nucleotide sequence: TGTGCCAGCTGGGGAAGGGGCGTCGTAGCCGGGTCGTCGTACGAGCAGTACTTC.

In its sample, this clonotype was seen many times. The chain is built from TRBV29-1 and TRBJ2-7; D is perhaps TRBD1 or TRBD2 (6 bases each). Trimming stripped 3 bases from V and 3 bases from J, with 15 bases between. This CDR3 is built from 14 residues. CDR1 is SQVTM, CDR2 ANQGSEA, per germline. The DNA for the CDR3 is TGCAGCGTTGAGGCTACGGGGGCCAACTACGAGCAGTACTTC. Translating it yields CSVEATGANYEQYF.

This clonotype was counted at least ten times. The V and J genes are TRBV7-2 and TRBJ1-3; D gene uncertain. This CDR3 contains 17 residues. V lost 2 bases and J lost 0, with 14 bases in between. Germline loops: CDR1 SGHTA, CDR2 FQGNSA. CDR3 protein: CASSLYQARLSGNTIYF. CDR3 sequence (DNA): TGTGCCAGCAGCTTATACCAGGCGCGACTCTCTGGAAACACCATATATTTT. Full variable domain (rest looked up from reference TRBV7-2 and TRBJ1-3): GAGVSQSPSNKVTEKGKDVELRCDPISGHTALYWYRQSLGQGLEFLIYFQGNSAPDKSGLPSDRFSAERTGGSVSTLTIQRTQQEDSAVYLCASSLYQARLSGNTIYFGEGSWLTVV.

The sample holds a few counts of this clonotype. The chain uses TRBV5-5 and TRBJ1-1, with TRBD1 matching over 8 bases. Germline trimming cut 7 bases from V and 0 bases from J; bases unmatched to any gene: 11. This CDR3 has 16 amino acids. From germline, CDR1 is SGHKS and CDR2 YYEKEE (reference sequence). The CDR3 region is CASLRGLVFMNTEAFF. The CDR3, as DNA: TGTGCCAGCCTCAGGGGGCTTGTCTTCATGAACACTGAAGCTTTCTTT.

The table lists this clonotype with many counts. J is TRBJ1-6 and V is TRBV10-3; possibly TRBD1 for D (5 bases). The germline CDR1 and CDR2 sequences are ENHRY and SYGVKD. Trimming shortened V by 2 bases and J by 10 bases, and 9 bases separated the two germline ends. This CDR3 has 13 residues. The chain's CDR3 is CAISEGAGSPLHF. CDR3 DNA sequence: TGTGCCATCAGTGAGGGGGCTGGATCACCCCTCCACTTT.

This clonotype came up many times. The chain has TRBV25-1 and TRBJ2-7; perhaps TRBD2 as D (5 bases). The V end was cut by 10 bases, the J end by 0 bases, with 10 bases between. Germline assignment: CDR1 MGHDK and CDR2 SYGVNS. This CDR3 is built from 12 residues. The CDR3 loop reads CATTGISYEQYF. The DNA for the CDR3 is TGTGCCACCACCGGGATCTCCTACGAGCAGTACTTC.

This clonotype was observed at least ten times. The chain joins TRBV28 to TRBJ1-1; weak D call: TRBD1 (6 bases). Germline V lookup: CDR1 MDHEN, CDR2 SYDVKM. The CDR3 runs to 20 residues. V was pared by 4 bases and J by 0 bases, with 27 bases between. CDR3 residues: CASSSPRQAHFPPMNTEAFF. For the CDR3, the DNA is TGTGCCAGCAGTTCCCCGAGACAGGCACATTTCCCTCCCATGAACACTGAAGCTTTCTTT.

This sequence joins TRBV19 and TRBJ1-5, with D maybe TRBD1 (5 bases). From germline, CDR1 is LNHDA and CDR2 SQIVND (reference sequence). V dropped 0 bases and J dropped 11 bases, with 14 bases sitting between them. The CDR3 runs to 14 residues. Here the CDR3 DNA reads TGTGCCAGTAGTATAGATCGGGGCGATTTGGCCCAGCATTTT. Protein: CASSIDRGDLAQHF.